Below, 27 T cell receptor beta chains from the same sample are listed, as sequenced in a study of shared clonotypes between healthy human individuals. Assay: immunoSEQ multiplex PCR; the TCRdb copy retains only in-frame clones and omits some. The sample has fewer than 1.8 million clones, 98% seen once. Sequenced input: naive CD4+ T cells sorted from blood. Subset: CD45RA+ positively selected. All receptors come from a man between 25 and 39 years old in good health.

This sequence joins TRBV18 and TRBJ1-1; D is undetermined. The ends were cut back, 3 bases at V and 4 bases at J, with 12 bases in the middle. Germline-derived CDR1 and CDR2 are KGHSH and LQKENI. CDR3 length equals 14 residues. The CDR3 nucleotides read TGTGCCAGCTCACCCTTATCTACTGGCACTGAAGCTTTCTTT. Translated, it gives CASSPLSTGTEAFF.

The chain is built from TRBV9 and TRBJ1-1; D is unclear. CDR3 length: 16 amino acids. The germline V and J ends were trimmed by 0 bases and 4 bases, with 16 bases remaining between them. The V gene's germline CDR1 is SGDLS and CDR2 YYNGEE. CDR3 sequence: CASSVEAQIGGTEAFF. CDR3 nucleotide sequence: TGTGCCAGCAGCGTAGAGGCCCAGATTGGAGGCACTGAAGCTTTCTTT.

As to this clone: The same CDR3 can be traced to other DNA sequences in this sample. This chain joins TRBV5-1 and TRBJ2-7, with 10 positions matching TRBD2. Germline loops: CDR1 SGHRS, CDR2 YFSETQ. V was clipped by 0 bases and J by 4 bases; unmatched bases: 4. The CDR3 has 15 residues. The CDR3 DNA sequence: TGCGCCAGCAGCTTGGCCGCTAGCGGGAGTTACGAGCAGTACTTC. Translation gives CASSLAASGSYEQYF. Drawing the rest from reference TRBV5-1 and TRBJ2-7, the complete variable domain is KAGVTQTPRYLIKTRGQQVTLSCSPISGHRSVSWYQQTPGQGLQFLFEYFSETQRNKGNFPGRFSGRQFSNSRSEMNVSTLELGDSALYLCASSLAASGSYEQYFGPGTRLTVT.

J is TRBJ2-3 and V is TRBV7-3; 9 bases align to TRBD1. V shed 0 bases, J shed 0 bases, and the junction held 4 bases outside the gene matches. Germline-derived CDR1 and CDR2 are SGHTA and FQGTGA. This CDR3 contains 17 residues. CDR3 nucleotides: TGTGCCAGCAGCTTAACGGGACAGGGAACTAGCACAGATACGCAGTATTTT. This sequence encodes CASSLTGQGTSTDTQYF. Supplemented by reference TRBV7-3 and TRBJ2-3, the full variable domain reads GAGVSQTPSNKVTEKGKYVELRCDPISGHTALYWYRQSLGQGPEFLIYFQGTGAADDSGLPNDRFFAVRPEGSVSTLKIQRTERGDSAVYLCASSLTGQGTSTDTQYFGPGTRLTVL.

This chain links TRBV2 with TRBJ2-7, with D unclear. Per the germline V gene, CDR1 is SNHLY and CDR2 is FYNNEI. The V gene lost 2 bases and the J gene lost 2 bases, with 10 bases spanning the gap. The CDR3 length is 14 residues. The CDR3 protein is CASSETQVTYEQYF. Written as DNA, the CDR3 is TGTGCCAGCAGTGAAACGCAGGTTACCTACGAGCAGTACTTC.

V gene TRBV6-5 combines with J gene TRBJ2-7, with D tentatively TRBD2 (6 bases). Germline CDR1 reads MNHEY; CDR2 reads SVGAGI. Trimming took 2 bases from V and 3 from J, leaving 14 bases between them. The CDR3 is made up of 15 amino acids. The CDR3 is CASSYGSGVSYEQYF. The CDR3 coding sequence is TGTGCCAGCAGTTACGGGTCGGGAGTAAGCTACGAGCAGTACTTC.

The chain carries TRBV27 and TRBJ2-2; D might be TRBD2 (6 bases). V dropped 5 bases and J dropped 4 bases, with 11 bases sitting between them. This CDR3 comprises 14 residues. Germline CDR1 MNHEY, CDR2 SMNVEV (reference sequence). The CDR3 region is CASSMGGVTGELFF. CDR3 in DNA: TGTGCCAGCAGTATGGGCGGGGTCACCGGGGAGCTGTTTTTT.

The V and J genes are TRBV4-3 and TRBJ2-7, with D perhaps TRBD1 or TRBD2 (5 bases each). The V end was cut by 0 bases, the J end by 0 bases, with 12 bases between. Looked up from germline, CDR1 is LGHNA and CDR2 is YSLEER. CDR3 length: 16 amino acids. The CDR3 DNA follows: TGCGCCAGCAGCCAAGATACGGGGCAACTCTCCTACGAGCAGTACTTC. It codes for CASSQDTGQLSYEQYF.

The genes are TRBV28 and TRBJ2-7, with 7 nucleotides matching TRBD2. The length of the CDR3 is 15 residues. The germline CDR1 and CDR2 sequences are MDHEN and SYDVKM. V lost 11 bases and J lost 1; bases outside the gene matches: 14. The CDR3 sequence: CAGGERRGRSYEQYF. CDR3 nucleotide sequence: TGTGCCGGGGGGGAACGGAGGGGAAGGTCCTACGAGCAGTACTTC.

The V call is TRBV4-1, the J call TRBJ2-7; 7 bases agree with TRBD2. Per germline, CDR1 MGHRA and CDR2 YSYEKL. After removal of 4 bases from V and 1 base from J, the junction contained 4 bases not matched to a gene. The CDR3 runs 14 residues. For the CDR3, the DNA is TGCGCCAGCAGCCTTTGGGGGGGATCCTACGAGCAGTACTTC. This codes for CASSLWGGSYEQYF.

V usage is TRBV29-1 and J usage is TRBJ2-7; TRBD1 agrees at 9 bases. The CDR3 has 17 residues. The germline gives CDR1 SQVTM, CDR2 ANQGSEA. The J segment lost 1 base and the V segment lost 6 bases, leaving 16 bases of the junction unmatched. The CDR3 sequence is CSVVGGPGTGSSYEQYF. In nucleotides, the CDR3 is TGCAGCGTGGTCGGGGGGCCCGGGACAGGGTCGTCCTACGAGCAGTACTTC.

V usage is TRBV9 and J usage is TRBJ1-2; D unclear. Trimming cost V 1 base and J 8 bases, with 15 bases left between them. CDR1 is SGDLS and CDR2 is YYNGEE in the germline V gene. This CDR3 has 14 residues. The chain's CDR3 is CASSVSATPMGYTF. The CDR3 DNA is TGTGCCAGCAGCGTATCCGCAACCCCGATGGGCTACACCTTC.

The chain uses TRBV2 and TRBJ1-2; D remains unclear. CDR3 size: 17 residues. V lost 7 bases to trimming and J lost 7 bases, with 28 bases between them. Germline lookup yields CDR1 SNHLY and CDR2 FYNNEI. In nucleotides, the CDR3 is TGTGCCAGCAAGTTCGGACCGGGCAGCCGGGTGGTAGGTGGCTACACCTTC. As protein: CASKFGPGSRVVGGYTF. Full variable domain (rest looked up from reference TRBV2 and TRBJ1-2): EPEVTQTPSHQVTQMGQEVILRCVPISNHLYFYWYRQILGQKVEFLVSFYNNEISEKSEIFDDQFSVERPDGSNFTLKIRSTKLEDSAMYFCASKFGPGSRVVGGYTFGSGTRLTVV.

V usage is TRBV5-1 and J usage is TRBJ1-5; the D gene is possibly TRBD1 (5 bases). Per germline, CDR1 SGHRS and CDR2 YFSETQ. The V end lost 4 bases, the J end lost 8 bases, and 13 bases lay between the germline ends. The CDR3 runs to 13 residues. CDR3 region: CASSEMGGEPQHF. Written as DNA, the CDR3 is TGCGCCAGCAGCGAAATGGGGGGGGAGCCCCAGCATTTT.

This chain connects TRBV28 to TRBJ1-3; TRBD1 agrees at 9 bases. The trim removed 4 bases at V and 9 bases at J, leaving 13 bases unmatched. Germline V gene data show CDR1 as MDHEN and CDR2 as SYDVKM. The CDR3 consists of 16 residues. The CDR3 nucleotides are TGTGCCAGCAGTTCCTACGGGGACAGGGCTTATCGCACCATATATTTT. It encodes CASSSYGDRAYRTIYF.

V gene TRBV5-8 combines with J gene TRBJ2-3; a possible D gene is TRBD2 (5 bases). The germline gives CDR1 SGHTS, CDR2 YDEGEE. V lost 4 bases and J lost 6, with 15 bases in between. The CDR3 has 14 amino acids. CDR3 in amino acids: CASSTSPAGDTQYF. The CDR3 region has the DNA TGTGCCAGCAGCACCAGTCCCGCGGGTGATACGCAGTATTTT.

The gene calls are TRBV28 and TRBJ2-7, with TRBD2 matching over 8 bases. This CDR3 region has 15 residues. V shed 5 bases, J shed 5 bases, and the junction held 11 bases outside the gene matches. CDR1 is MDHEN, CDR2 SYDVKM, per germline. DNA of the CDR3: TGTGCCAGCAGTATCCCGGGAGGGCCTAACGACGAGCAGTACTTC. This gives the protein CASSIPGGPNDEQYF.

This clone was counted once. The chain carries TRBV11-2 and TRBJ2-1; D is perhaps TRBD2 (7 bases). Germline V gene sequence: CDR1 SGHAT, CDR2 FQNNGV. The V end lost 2 bases, the J end lost 3 bases, and 20 bases lay between the germline ends. The CDR3 covers 18 residues. CDR3 sequence: CASSLWATGGSYYNEQFF. The CDR3 bases are TGTGCCAGCAGCTTATGGGCCACGGGGGGCTCGTACTACAATGAGCAGTTCTTC.

The CDR3 sequence is CASSLIAGSIIGELFF. Written as DNA, the CDR3 is TGTGCCAGCAGCTTAATCGCCGGGAGTATCATCGGGGAGCTGTTTTTT. V usage is TRBV11-2 and J usage is TRBJ2-2; maybe TRBD2 (6 bases). CDR1 is SGHAT, CDR2 FQNNGV, per germline. The V end was cut by 2 bases, the J end by 7 bases, with 17 bases between. This CDR3 is 16 amino acids long.

V usage is TRBV7-6 and J usage is TRBJ2-3, with 11 bases matching TRBD2. CDR3 length: 17 amino acids. V gave up 5 bases and J gave up 2 bases; unmatched junction bases: 9. Germline values: CDR1 SGHVS, CDR2 FNYEAQ. The CDR3, as DNA: TGTGCCAGCAGCCCCCGCCCGGGACTAGCGGTCACAGATACGCAGTATTTT. It translates to CASSPRPGLAVTDTQYF.

Details on this clone: Within the sample, other DNA sequences also encode this same CDR3. The chain links TRBV5-1 to TRBJ2-5, with 7 bases lining up with TRBD2. Germline values: CDR1 SGHRS, CDR2 YFSETQ. V lost 0 bases, J lost 2 bases, and 4 bases stayed unmatched. This CDR3 has 15 amino acids. CDR3 protein: CASSLAPSGQETQYF. The CDR3 DNA reads as TGCGCCAGCAGCTTGGCCCCTAGCGGTCAAGAGACCCAGTACTTC.

The CDR3 nucleotides read TGCGCCAGCAACGTAGAGGGACAGGGCTCCTACGAGCAGTACTTC. It specifies CASNVEGQGSYEQYF. This rearrangement joins TRBV5-1 to TRBJ2-7, with 9 positions matching TRBD1. This CDR3 is 15 amino acids long. From germline, CDR1 is SGHRS and CDR2 YFSETQ. Germline trimming cut 6 bases from V and 0 bases from J; bases unmatched to any gene: 7.

The chain joins TRBV30 to TRBJ2-7, with TRBD2 matching over 9 bases. V dropped 4 bases and J dropped 4; count of bases not matched to a gene: 26. The CDR3 runs to 20 residues. The germline CDR1 and CDR2 sequences are GTSNPN and SVGIG (reference sequence). The CDR3 sequence is CAWKGIETGLTFSGRYEQYF. In DNA form, the CDR3 reads TGTGCCTGGAAGGGTATCGAGACAGGACTAACTTTTAGCGGGAGATACGAGCAGTACTTC.

This clone was detected only once. The V and J genes are TRBV9 and TRBJ2-1; D uncertain. The germline V gene has CDR1 SGDLS and CDR2 YYNGEE. The ends were cut back, 4 bases at V and 10 bases at J, with 9 bases in the middle. The CDR3 is 11 residues long. In DNA form, the CDR3 reads TGTGCCAGCAGCACACTGGGGGAGCAGTTCTTC. Protein: CASSTLGEQFF.

The sample holds one count of this clone. The chain carries TRBV28 and TRBJ2-5; no firm D call. V lost 2 bases and J lost 12, with 13 bases in between. Germline lookup yields CDR1 MDHEN and CDR2 SYDVKM. The CDR3 extends over 12 amino acids. The CDR3 DNA reads TGTGCCAGCAGTTTAGGGCAATTAGGGAAGTACTTC. Translating gives CASSLGQLGKYF.

This chain joins TRBV6-5 and TRBJ2-7, with 9 bases lining up with TRBD2. This CDR3 contains 15 residues. Germline-derived CDR1 and CDR2 are MNHEY and SVGAGI. J was trimmed by 6 bases and V by 7 bases; bases with no gene match: 13. Here the CDR3 DNA reads TGTGCCAGCATTAGGGCGCGGGAGGGCCCGGGCGAGCAGTACTTC. Amino acids: CASIRAREGPGEQYF.

V usage is TRBV10-2 and J usage is TRBJ2-5; D uncertain. The CDR3 runs to 13 residues. V dropped 4 bases and J dropped 5 bases, with 11 bases sitting between them. The germline V gene has CDR1 WSHSY and CDR2 SAAADI. This CDR3 is CASSAAFGETQYF. The CDR3 coding sequence is TGCGCCAGCAGTGCCGCGTTTGGGGAGACCCAGTACTTC.